The sequence of this TCR beta chain was determined in a study of T cell repertoires in cytomegalovirus infection. TCRdb re-called the reads with MiXCR, one entry per CDR3 protein. The sample consists of about 700,000 distinct CDR3 sequences, around a third of them appearing once. Germline values: CDR1 ENHRY, CDR2 SYGVKD. Trimming removed 3 bases from V and 0 bases from J, with 5 bases in between. This CDR3 region has 13 residues. About this clonotype: Antigen unknown.

Study conclusions and caveats: CMV-specific HLA-C-restricted TCR beta clonotypes dominated the ex vivo response.

V and J are TRBV10-3 and TRBJ1-1; D is ambiguous. The sequences come from cultured PBMCs, collected from culture after CMV antigen stimulation. This clonotype originated in a human donor in good health (CMV status not recorded). Some clones in this sample may be carry-over from other donors' samples. The CDR3 loop reads CAISERVNTEAFF. The CDR3 nucleotides read TGTGCCATCAGTGAACGGGTGAACACTGAAGCTTTCTTT.